The 29 T cell receptor beta chains below were found in one sample sequenced in a study of T cells in Graves' hyperthyroidism and ophthalmopathy. What was amplified from RNA transcripts were TCR beta CDR3 regions. Researchers ran a first-round RT-PCR on the TCR CDR3 using the HTBI primer set. Using its own MiXCR run on the multiplex PCR reads, TCRdb lists one record per CDR3 protein. The table records more than 50,000 distinct CDR3 sequences, roughly 50% of them present only once. The sample taken for sequencing was blood. These receptors came from a woman aged 60-75 years with Graves' ophthalmopathy.

The chain has TRBV4-3 and TRBJ2-7; 9 bases are shared with TRBD2. This CDR3 comprises 14 residues. Per germline, CDR1 LGHNA and CDR2 YSLEER. Trimming cost V 4 bases and J 4 bases; bases outside gene matches: 5. In nucleotides, the CDR3 is TGCGCCAGCAGCCTGGGACTAGCCGGATACGAGCAGTACTTC. The encoded protein is CASSLGLAGYEQYF.

This clonotype has a handful of counts. V and J are TRBV7-2 and TRBJ1-6, with D possibly being TRBD1 (6 bases). Trimming took off 1 base at V and 6 bases at J, with 13 bases between the two ends. Looked up from germline, CDR1 is SGHTA and CDR2 is FQGNSA. The CDR3 is made up of 16 amino acids. CDR3 nucleotide sequence: TGTGCCAGCAGCTTAGGAGGGGGGCCGGGTAATTCACCCCTCCACTTT. Amino acid sequence: CASSLGGGPGNSPLHF.

This clonotype appeared many times. The rearrangement joins TRBV18 to TRBJ2-7; the D gene is possibly TRBD1 (5 bases). This CDR3 spans 15 amino acids. Trimming pared 4 bases from V and 2 bases from J, leaving 15 bases between. Germline lookup yields CDR1 KGHSH and CDR2 LQKENI. CDR3 sequence: CASSLRSGQTYEQYF. The CDR3 nucleotides read TGTGCCAGCTCACTGCGTTCCGGACAAACCTACGAGCAGTACTTC.

As for this clonotype: Relative to the germline gene, one junction end is altered; a read error may explain this. The chain couples TRBV7-3 to TRBJ1-1; 7 bases line up with TRBD1. This CDR3 has 17 amino acids. Germline-derived CDR1 and CDR2 are SGHTA and FQGTGA. CDR3 region: CTSSLRGGRTGGTEAFF. The CDR3 DNA reads TGCACCAGCAGCTTAAGGGGGGGCAGGACAGGAGGGACTGAAGCTTTCTTT.

This clonotype showed up many times. The J gene is TRBJ1-1, the V gene TRBV9; D remains ambiguous. The germline V and J ends were trimmed by 0 bases and 0 bases, with 3 bases remaining between them. Per the germline V gene, CDR1 is SGDLS and CDR2 is YYNGEE. The length of the CDR3 is 13 residues. The CDR3 reads CASSVAVNTEAFF. The DNA of the CDR3 is TGTGCCAGCAGCGTAGCAGTGAACACTGAAGCTTTCTTT.

V and J are TRBV9 and TRBJ1-2; 8 bases align to TRBD1. The CDR3 consists of 14 residues. Germline CDR1 SGDLS, CDR2 YYNGEE. Trimming removed 4 bases from V and 12 bases from J; junction bases left unmatched: 14. Here the CDR3 reads CASSTGDRGIGNTF. The CDR3 DNA is TGTGCCAGCAGCACCGGAGACAGGGGCATTGGAAACACCTTC.

The chain is built from TRBV29-1 and TRBJ2-7; 14 bases align to TRBD2. CDR1 and CDR2 (germline): SQVTM, ANQGSEA. Germline trimming cut 6 bases from V and 4 bases from J; bases unmatched to any gene: 2. The CDR3 loop spans 13 amino acids. The DNA for the CDR3 is TGCAGCGTCGGGACTAGCGGGAGTTACGAGCAGTACTTC. It yields the protein CSVGTSGSYEQYF.

This clonotype was detected ten times or more. The chain is built from TRBV5-1 and TRBJ2-7, with D possibly being TRBD2 (5 bases). Germline CDR1 is SGHRS and CDR2 is YFSETQ. With 4 bases removed from V and 7 bases from J, the gap between germline ends came to 12 bases. This CDR3 has 12 residues. CDR3: CASSQVTGEQYF. In nucleotides, the CDR3 is TGCGCCAGCAGCCAGGTCACGGGGGAGCAGTACTTC.

Sample share makes this clonotype medium-sized. This rearrangement joins TRBV10-2 to TRBJ1-3, with D unclear. Per germline, CDR1 WSHSY and CDR2 SAAADI. The V end was cut by 0 bases, the J end by 4 bases, with 4 bases between. There are 13 residues in the CDR3. CDR3 residues: CASSESAGNTIYF. CDR3 in DNA: TGCGCCAGCAGTGAGTCAGCGGGAAACACCATATATTTT.

Here the CDR3 reads CASSIRKESTEAFF. The CDR3 DNA is TGTGCCAGTAGTATCCGAAAGGAGTCCACTGAAGCTTTCTTT. V is TRBV19 and J is TRBJ1-1; D is unresolved. Germline CDR1 and CDR2: LNHDA and SQIVND (reference sequence). The germline V and J ends were trimmed by 3 bases and 4 bases, with 12 bases remaining between them. The CDR3 is 14 residues long.

This clonotype was seen a handful of times. The rearrangement links TRBV15 to TRBJ2-7; D could derive from TRBD1 or TRBD2 (5 bases each). Trimming removed 0 bases from V and 2 bases from J, with 11 bases in between. CDR3 size: 15 residues. Germline lookup yields CDR1 LNHNV and CDR2 YYDKDF (reference sequence). CDR3 amino acids: CATSRDGDRTYEQYF. The CDR3 coding sequence is TGTGCCACCAGCAGAGATGGGGACCGAACCTACGAGCAGTACTTC.

This clonotype was recorded many times. This rearrangement joins TRBV12-3 or TRBV12-4 to TRBJ1-1, with D perhaps TRBD1 (5 bases). The ends were cut back, 3 bases at V and 7 bases at J, with 9 bases in the middle. This CDR3 spans 12 amino acids. The CDR3 protein is CASSFTGNEAFF. CDR3 coding DNA: TGTGCCAGCAGTTTCACAGGAAATGAAGCTTTCTTT.

In its sample, this clonotype was seen many times. The chain employs TRBV20-1 and TRBJ2-2, with 10 bases identical to TRBD2. Germline loops: CDR1 DFQATT, CDR2 SNEGSKA (reference sequence). The CDR3 has 17 amino acids. The trim removed 3 bases at V and 0 bases at J, leaving 7 bases unmatched. The CDR3 DNA sequence: TGCAGTGCTAGGCCACTAGCGGGGACCTCGAACACCGGGGAGCTGTTTTTT. It encodes CSARPLAGTSNTGELFF.

The rearrangement links TRBV29-1 to TRBJ2-2; D may be TRBD2 (7 bases). Trimming took 4 bases from V and 11 from J, leaving 20 bases between them. Germline values: CDR1 SQVTM, CDR2 ANQGSEA. CDR3 length: 14 residues. CDR3: CSVGRGGEDDELFF. For the CDR3, the DNA is TGCAGCGTTGGAAGGGGGGGAGAAGACGATGAGCTGTTTTTT.

The chain has TRBV19 and TRBJ2-1, with D tentatively TRBD1 (6 bases). From germline, CDR1 is LNHDA and CDR2 SQIVND (reference sequence). CDR3 length: 13 amino acids. V lost 5 bases and J 11 bases, leaving 16 bases between the germline ends. The CDR3 is CASSFTGYDQQFF. The CDR3 coding sequence is TGTGCCAGTAGTTTTACAGGGTACGATCAGCAGTTCTTC.

This clonotype occurred many times. The gene calls are TRBV12-3 or TRBV12-4 and TRBJ2-7, with TRBD2 identical over 9 bases. V was pared by 4 bases and J by 1 base, with 2 bases of the junction left unmatched. This CDR3 has 14 amino acids. The CDR3 region is CASSWTSESYEQYF. DNA of the CDR3: TGTGCCAGCAGTTGGACTAGCGAGTCCTACGAGCAGTACTTC.

The V call is TRBV11-2, the J call TRBJ1-4; no clear D. Trimming pared 3 bases from V and 8 bases from J, leaving 10 bases between. The V gene's germline CDR1 is SGHAT and CDR2 FQNNGV. This CDR3 has 13 residues. CDR3 in amino acids: CASSFSPEEKLFF. CDR3 coding DNA: TGTGCCAGCAGCTTCTCGCCTGAGGAAAAACTGTTTTTT.

This clonotype has a count of ten or more. The chain recombines TRBV7-8 with TRBJ2-4; D unclear. Germline lookup yields CDR1 SGHVS and CDR2 FQNEAQ. The CDR3 loop spans 15 amino acids. V was pared by 0 bases and J by 13 bases, with 19 bases between. CDR3 DNA sequence: TGTGCCAGCAGCTTAGCTTCTGGGCCCCTAGGGCTGCAGTACTTC. The encoded protein is CASSLASGPLGLQYF.

In this sample, this clonotype turned up many times. The chain combines TRBV5-6 with TRBJ1-6; TRBD1 matches at 8 bases. The CDR3 has 16 amino acids. CDR1 is SGHDT and CDR2 is YYEEEE in the germline V gene. V dropped 3 bases and J dropped 9; count of bases not matched to a gene: 11. Here the CDR3 DNA reads TGTGCCAGCAGCTCCCTCCTGCAGGGGGCATTTTCACCCCTCCACTTT. It yields the protein CASSSLLQGAFSPLHF.

The J gene is TRBJ1-4, the V gene TRBV29-1; D gene uncertain. CDR3 length equals 10 residues. CDR1 is SQVTM and CDR2 is ANQGSEA in the germline V gene. Trimming cost V 4 bases and J 10 bases, with 7 bases left between them. The CDR3 coding sequence is TGCAGCGTTGGAGGTGGAAAACTGTTTTTT. Its translation is CSVGGGKLFF.

This clonotype was observed many times. This chain links TRBV12-3 or TRBV12-4 with TRBJ1-5, with D perhaps TRBD1 (6 bases). The V and J ends lost 5 bases and 4 bases respectively, with 12 bases between them. The CDR3 runs to 14 residues. The CDR3 is CASSREGGNQPQHF. The CDR3 DNA sequence: TGTGCCAGCAGTAGGGAAGGGGGAAATCAGCCCCAGCATTTT.

This clonotype was detected ten times or more. It may be a read error: a sequence one base away is much more abundant. This sequence joins TRBV4-3 and TRBJ1-2; D unresolved. Germline CDR1 LGHNA, CDR2 YSLEER. Trimming left V 0 bases short and J 5 bases short, with 16 bases between. The CDR3 length is 16 residues. CDR3 sequence: CASSQDTGRPVYGYTF. The CDR3 DNA sequence: TGCGCCAGCAGCCAAGATACGGGCAGACCTGTATATGGCTACACCTTC.

The genes are TRBV2 and TRBJ2-1, with 8 bases lining up with TRBD2. Germline CDR1 reads SNHLY; CDR2 reads FYNNEI. Losses at the gene ends were 6 bases for V and 0 bases for J; bases not matched to a gene: 7. The CDR3 consists of 16 residues. CDR3 coding DNA: TGTGCCAGCAGGGACCTGGCGGGGGGCTCCTACAATGAGCAGTTCTTC. Amino acid sequence: CASRDLAGGSYNEQFF.

In this sample, this clonotype is medium-sized. Here the CDR3 reads CASSLDRLEGYTF. The CDR3 nucleotides read TGTGCCAGTAGTCTGGACAGGCTGGAGGGCTACACCTTC. The rearrangement uses TRBV19 and TRBJ1-2; 7 bases map to TRBD1. There are 13 residues in the CDR3. Trimming took 5 bases from V and 8 from J; bases not matched to a gene: 8. CDR1 LNHDA and CDR2 SQIVND come from the germline V gene (reference sequence).

This clonotype is labeled medium-sized. The V gene is TRBV20-1, the J gene TRBJ2-7, with TRBD2 matching over 7 bases. V lost 1 base to trimming and J lost 3 bases; unmatched junction nucleotides: 3. This CDR3 region has 13 residues. Germline V gene lookup returns CDR1 DFQATT and CDR2 SNEGSKA (reference sequence). The CDR3 sequence: CSARGGSSYEQYF. CDR3 coding DNA: TGCAGTGCTAGAGGCGGGAGTAGCTACGAGCAGTACTTC.

This clonotype showed up many times. A single base separates this from a much larger clone, so it may be a read error. The V gene is TRBV5-4, the J gene TRBJ2-3; D gene unclear. The CDR3 totals 13 residues. Germline assignment: CDR1 SGHNT and CDR2 YYREEE (reference sequence). The DNA for the CDR3 is TGTGTCAGCAGCTTCGTTAGCACAGATACGCAGTATTTT. It encodes CVSSFVSTDTQYF.

Notes on this clonotype: The junction and the germline gene differ at one end; a read error may be behind it. The chain carries TRBV9 and TRBJ1-3; unclear D gene. This CDR3 is built from 13 residues. Germline V gene data show CDR1 as SGDLS and CDR2 as YYNGEE. The CDR3 loop reads CASSVDQLNTMYF. In nucleotides, the CDR3 is TGCGCCAGCAGCGTAGACCAATTAAACACCATGTATTTT.

The genes are TRBV9 and TRBJ2-7, with TRBD2 matching 7 bases. Germline CDR1 reads SGDLS; CDR2 reads YYNGEE. After removal of 2 bases from V and 5 bases from J, the junction contained 4 bases not matched to a gene. This CDR3 region has 13 residues. CDR3 residues: CASSVGGVHEQYF. In DNA form, the CDR3 reads TGTGCCAGCAGCGTGGGGGGGGTCCACGAGCAGTACTTC.

This clonotype was found a few times. Germline and junction disagree at one end, which may indicate a read error. CDR3 DNA sequence: TGTGCCAGTAGTTACAGGGGCGGCGAGCAATACTTC. Translation: CASSYRGGEQYF. This sequence joins TRBV19 and TRBJ2-7, with 7 bases identical to TRBD1. From germline, CDR1 is LNHDA and CDR2 SQIVND (reference sequence). This CDR3 is 12 amino acids long.